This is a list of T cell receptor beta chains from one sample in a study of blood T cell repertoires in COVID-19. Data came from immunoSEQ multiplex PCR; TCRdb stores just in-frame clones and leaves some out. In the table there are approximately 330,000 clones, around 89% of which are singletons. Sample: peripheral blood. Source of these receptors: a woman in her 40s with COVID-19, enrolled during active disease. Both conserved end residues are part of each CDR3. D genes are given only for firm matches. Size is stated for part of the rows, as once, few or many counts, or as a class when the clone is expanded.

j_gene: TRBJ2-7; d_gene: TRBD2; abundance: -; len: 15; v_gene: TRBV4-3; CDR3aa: CASSQGGGLTYEQYF; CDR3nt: TGCGCCAGCAGCCAAGGGGGGGGACTAACCTACGAGCAGTACTTC
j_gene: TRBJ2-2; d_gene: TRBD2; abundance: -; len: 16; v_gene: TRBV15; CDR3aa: CATSRGDLANTGELFF; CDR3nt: TGTGCCACCAGCCGGGGGGACCTCGCGAACACCGGGGAGCTGTTTTTT
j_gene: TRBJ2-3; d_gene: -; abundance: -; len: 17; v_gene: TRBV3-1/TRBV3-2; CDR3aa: CASSQDVVAGRTDTQYF; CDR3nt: TGTGCCAGCAGCCAAGATGTGGTGGCAGGGAGGACAGATACGCAGTATTTT
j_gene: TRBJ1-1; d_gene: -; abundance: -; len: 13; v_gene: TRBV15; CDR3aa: CATSRDKLTEAFF; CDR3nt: TGTGCCACCAGCAGAGACAAACTTACTGAAGCTTTCTTT
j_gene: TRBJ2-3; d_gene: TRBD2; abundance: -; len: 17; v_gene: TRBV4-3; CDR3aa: CASSQDGLAGVVDTQYF; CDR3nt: TGCGCCAGCAGCCAAGATGGGCTAGCGGGAGTGGTAGATACGCAGTATTTT
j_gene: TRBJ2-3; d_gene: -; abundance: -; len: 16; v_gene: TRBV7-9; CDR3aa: CASSSGDWGGTDTQYF; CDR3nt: TGTGCCAGCAGCTCAGGGGATTGGGGAGGCACAGATACGCAGTATTTT
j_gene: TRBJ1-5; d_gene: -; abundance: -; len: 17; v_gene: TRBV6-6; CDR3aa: CASSQNPGRGGNQPQHF; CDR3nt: TGTGCCAGCAGTCAAAACCCGGGCAGGGGTGGCAATCAGCCCCAGCATTTT
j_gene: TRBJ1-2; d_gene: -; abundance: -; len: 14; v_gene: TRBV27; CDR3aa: CATKRDWLNYGYTF; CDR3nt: TGTGCCACCAAACGGGACTGGCTGAACTATGGCTACACCTTC
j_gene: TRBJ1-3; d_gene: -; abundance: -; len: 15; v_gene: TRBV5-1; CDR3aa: CASSPRQNSGNTIYF; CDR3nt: TGCGCCAGCAGCCCGAGACAGAACTCTGGAAACACCATATATTTT
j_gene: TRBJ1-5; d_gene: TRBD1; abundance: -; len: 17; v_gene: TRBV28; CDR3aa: CASSSATWSRGRKPQHF; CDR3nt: TGTGCCAGCAGTTCCGCAACGTGGAGCAGGGGGCGTAAGCCCCAGCATTTT
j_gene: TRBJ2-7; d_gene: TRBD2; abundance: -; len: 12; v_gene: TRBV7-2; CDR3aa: CASRTSSYEQYF; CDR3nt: TGTGCCAGTCGGACTAGCTCCTACGAGCAGTACTTC
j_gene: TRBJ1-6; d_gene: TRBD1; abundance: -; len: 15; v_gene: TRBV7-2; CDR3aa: CASSYTGTGASPLHF; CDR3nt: TGTGCCAGCAGCTACACCGGGACAGGGGCTTCACCCCTCCACTTT
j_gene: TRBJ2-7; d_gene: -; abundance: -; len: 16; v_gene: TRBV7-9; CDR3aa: CASSPIAWDKTYEQYF; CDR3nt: TGTGCCAGCAGTCCGATAGCGTGGGACAAAACCTACGAGCAGTACTTC
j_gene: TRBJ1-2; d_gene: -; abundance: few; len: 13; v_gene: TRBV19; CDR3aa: CASSLGPPEGYTF; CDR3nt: TGTGCCAGTAGTCTAGGACCCCCGGAGGGCTACACCTTC
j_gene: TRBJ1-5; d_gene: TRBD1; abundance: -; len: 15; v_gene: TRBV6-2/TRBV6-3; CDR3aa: CASSDRVGGNQPQHF; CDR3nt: TGTGCCAGCAGCGACAGGGTGGGTGGCAATCAGCCCCAGCATTTT
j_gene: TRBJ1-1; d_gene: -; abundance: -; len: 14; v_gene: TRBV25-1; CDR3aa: CASSGRGSGTEAFF; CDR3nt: TGTGCCAGCAGTGGCCGAGGGAGTGGGACTGAAGCTTTCTTT
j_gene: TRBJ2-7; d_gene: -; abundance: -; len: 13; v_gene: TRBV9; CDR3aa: CASSVVQGGEQYF; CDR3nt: TGTGCCAGCAGCGTAGTCCAAGGGGGCGAGCAGTACTTC
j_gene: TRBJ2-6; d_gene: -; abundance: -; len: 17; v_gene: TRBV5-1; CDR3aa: CASSLGRDLAGANVLTF; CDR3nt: TGCGCCAGCAGCTTGGGGCGGGACTTAGCTGGGGCCAACGTCCTGACTTTC
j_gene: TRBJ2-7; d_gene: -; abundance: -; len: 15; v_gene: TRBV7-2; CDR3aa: CASCRDVLGGYEQYF; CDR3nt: TGTGCCAGCTGTCGGGATGTATTGGGGGGCTACGAGCAGTACTTC
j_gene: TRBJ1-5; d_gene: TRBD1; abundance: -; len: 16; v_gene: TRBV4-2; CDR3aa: CASSQDRGQGNQPQHF; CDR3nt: TGTGCCAGCAGCCAAGATAGGGGACAGGGCAATCAGCCCCAGCATTTT
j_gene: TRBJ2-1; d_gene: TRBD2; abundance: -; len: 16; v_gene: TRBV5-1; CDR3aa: CASTLLAGKGSGEQFF; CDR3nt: TGCGCCAGCACCCTACTAGCGGGAAAAGGATCCGGTGAGCAGTTCTTC
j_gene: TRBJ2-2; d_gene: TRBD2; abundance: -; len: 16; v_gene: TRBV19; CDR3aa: CASSIQLAGGTGELFF; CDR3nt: TGTGCCAGTAGTATACAGCTAGCGGGGGGTACCGGGGAGCTGTTTTTT
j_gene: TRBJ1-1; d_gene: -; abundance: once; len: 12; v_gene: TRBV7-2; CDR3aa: CASSWSDTEAFF; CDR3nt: TGTGCCAGCAGCTGGTCGGACACTGAAGCTTTCTTT
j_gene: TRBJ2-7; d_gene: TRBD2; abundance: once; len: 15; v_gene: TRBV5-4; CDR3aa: CASSGGTSSSYEQYF; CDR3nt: TGTGCCAGCAGCGGCGGGACTAGCTCCTCCTACGAGCAGTACTTC
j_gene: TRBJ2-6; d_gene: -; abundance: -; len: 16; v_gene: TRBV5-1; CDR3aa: CASSPVGSGGANVLTF; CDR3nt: TGCGCCAGCAGCCCCGTCGGGTCGGGGGGGGCCAACGTCCTGACTTTC
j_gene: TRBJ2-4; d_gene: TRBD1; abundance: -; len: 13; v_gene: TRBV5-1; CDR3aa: CASSGQGNNIQYF; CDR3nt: TGCGCCAGCAGCGGACAGGGTAATAACATTCAGTACTTC
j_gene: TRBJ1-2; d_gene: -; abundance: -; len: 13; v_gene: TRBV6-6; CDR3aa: CASSYSGRPLTGF; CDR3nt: TGTGCCAGCAGTTACTCGGGCCGTCCCTTGACAGGCTTC
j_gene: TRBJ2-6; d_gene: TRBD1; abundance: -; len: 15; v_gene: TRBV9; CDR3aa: CASSSQGAGANVLTF; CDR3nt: TGTGCCAGCAGCTCCCAGGGGGCTGGGGCCAACGTCCTGACTTTC
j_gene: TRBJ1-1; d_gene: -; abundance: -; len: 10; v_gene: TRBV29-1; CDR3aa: CSVDSAEAFF; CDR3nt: TGCAGCGTTGATAGCGCTGAAGCTTTCTTT
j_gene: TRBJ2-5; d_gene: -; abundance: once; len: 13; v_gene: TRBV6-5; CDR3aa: CASSLVPAQTQYF; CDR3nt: TGTGCCAGCAGTCTAGTCCCCGCCCAGACCCAGTACTTC
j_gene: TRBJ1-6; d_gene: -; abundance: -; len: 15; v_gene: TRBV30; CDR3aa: CAWCTRRAANSPLHF; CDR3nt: TGTGCCTGGTGTACGCGCAGGGCGGCCAATTCACCCCTCCACTTT
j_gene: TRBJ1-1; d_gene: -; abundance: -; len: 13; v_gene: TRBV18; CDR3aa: CASRRGPNTEAFF; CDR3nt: TGTGCCAGCCGCAGGGGCCCAAACACTGAAGCTTTCTTT
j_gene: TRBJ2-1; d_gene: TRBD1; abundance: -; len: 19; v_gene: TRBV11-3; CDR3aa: CASSLDVQGTDRVYNEQFF; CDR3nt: TGTGCCAGCAGCTTAGATGTACAGGGGACAGATAGAGTTTACAATGAGCAGTTCTTC
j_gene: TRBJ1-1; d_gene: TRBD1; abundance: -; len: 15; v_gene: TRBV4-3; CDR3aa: CASSSRGQGDTEAFF; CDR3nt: TGCGCCAGCAGCTCGCGAGGACAGGGTGACACTGAAGCTTTCTTT
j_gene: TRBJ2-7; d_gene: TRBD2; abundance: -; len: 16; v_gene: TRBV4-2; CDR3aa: CASSHQTSGVSYEQYF; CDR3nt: TGTGCCAGCAGCCATCAGACTAGCGGGGTTTCCTACGAGCAGTACTTC
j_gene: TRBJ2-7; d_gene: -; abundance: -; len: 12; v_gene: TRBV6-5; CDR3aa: CASRDLAGEQYF; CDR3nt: TGTGCCAGCAGGGACCTCGCGGGCGAGCAGTACTTC
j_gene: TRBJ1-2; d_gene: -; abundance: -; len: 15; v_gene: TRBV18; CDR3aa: CASELKRSSPDGYTF; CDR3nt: TGTGCCAGCGAACTGAAGCGGTCCTCCCCTGATGGCTACACCTTC
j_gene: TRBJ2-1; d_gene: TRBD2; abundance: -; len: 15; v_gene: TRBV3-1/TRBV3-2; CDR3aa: CASRQIAGDWNEQFF; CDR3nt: TGTGCCAGCAGACAGATAGCGGGAGATTGGAATGAGCAGTTCTTC
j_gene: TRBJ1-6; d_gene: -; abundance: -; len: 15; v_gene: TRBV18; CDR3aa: CASSPRTGSNSPLHF; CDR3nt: TGTGCCAGCTCACCACGGACTGGATCTAATTCACCCCTCCACTTT
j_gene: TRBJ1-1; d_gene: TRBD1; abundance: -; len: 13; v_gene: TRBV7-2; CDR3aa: CASSTTGGTEAFF; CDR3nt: TGTGCCAGCAGCACCACAGGGGGCACTGAAGCTTTCTTT
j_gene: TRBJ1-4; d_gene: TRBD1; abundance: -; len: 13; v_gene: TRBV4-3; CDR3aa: CATARDRNEKLFF; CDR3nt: TGCGCCACCGCCCGGGACAGAAATGAAAAACTGTTTTTT
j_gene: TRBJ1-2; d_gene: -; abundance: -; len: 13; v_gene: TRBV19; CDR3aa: CASSMEGFGGYTF; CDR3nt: TGTGCCAGTAGTATGGAGGGTTTCGGTGGCTACACCTTC
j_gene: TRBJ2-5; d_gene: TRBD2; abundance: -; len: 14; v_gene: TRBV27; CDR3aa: CASSRGLAWETQYF; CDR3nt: TGTGCCAGCAGCCGTGGACTAGCGTGGGAGACCCAGTACTTC
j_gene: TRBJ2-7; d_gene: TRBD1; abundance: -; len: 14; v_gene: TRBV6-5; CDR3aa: CASSNRGRFYEQYF; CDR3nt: TGTGCCAGCAGTAACAGGGGGCGATTCTACGAGCAGTACTTC
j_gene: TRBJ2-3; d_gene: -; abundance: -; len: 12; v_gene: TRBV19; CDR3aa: CASSPRGGTQYF; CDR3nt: TGTGCCAGTAGTCCCAGGGGTGGTACGCAGTATTTT
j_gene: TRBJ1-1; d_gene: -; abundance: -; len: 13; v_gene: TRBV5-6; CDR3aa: CASTLGVGTEAFF; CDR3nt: TGTGCCAGCACCTTAGGGGTCGGGACTGAAGCTTTCTTT
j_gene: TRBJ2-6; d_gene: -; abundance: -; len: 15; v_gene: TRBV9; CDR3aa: CASSTDSSGANVLTF; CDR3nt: TGTGCCAGCAGCACCGACAGTTCTGGGGCCAACGTCCTGACTTTC
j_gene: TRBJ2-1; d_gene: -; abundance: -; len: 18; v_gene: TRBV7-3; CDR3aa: CASSLMATDGGKYNEQFF; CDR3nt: TGTGCCAGCAGCTTAATGGCGACCGATGGCGGGAAGTACAATGAGCAGTTCTTC
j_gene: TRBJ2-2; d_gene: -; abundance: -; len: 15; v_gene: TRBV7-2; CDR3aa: CASSLAGGSTGELFF; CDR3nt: TGTGCCAGCAGCTTAGCAGGGGGAAGCACCGGGGAGCTGTTTTTT
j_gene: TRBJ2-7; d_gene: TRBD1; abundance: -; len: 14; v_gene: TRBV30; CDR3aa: CAWTPGGKSYEQYF; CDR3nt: TGTGCCTGGACCCCAGGGGGCAAATCCTACGAGCAGTACTTC
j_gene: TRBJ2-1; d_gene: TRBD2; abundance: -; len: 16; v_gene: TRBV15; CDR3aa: CATSRVGLAAYNEQFF; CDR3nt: TGTGCCACCAGCAGAGTCGGACTAGCGGCCTACAATGAGCAGTTCTTC
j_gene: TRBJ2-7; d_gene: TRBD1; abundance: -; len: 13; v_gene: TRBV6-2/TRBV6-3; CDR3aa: CASSWDSSYEQYF; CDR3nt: TGTGCCAGCAGTTGGGACAGCTCCTACGAGCAGTACTTC
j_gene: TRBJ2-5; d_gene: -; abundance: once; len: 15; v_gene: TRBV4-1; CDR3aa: CASSQDWTRGETQYF; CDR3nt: TGCGCCAGCAGCCAAGACTGGACTAGGGGGGAGACCCAGTACTTC